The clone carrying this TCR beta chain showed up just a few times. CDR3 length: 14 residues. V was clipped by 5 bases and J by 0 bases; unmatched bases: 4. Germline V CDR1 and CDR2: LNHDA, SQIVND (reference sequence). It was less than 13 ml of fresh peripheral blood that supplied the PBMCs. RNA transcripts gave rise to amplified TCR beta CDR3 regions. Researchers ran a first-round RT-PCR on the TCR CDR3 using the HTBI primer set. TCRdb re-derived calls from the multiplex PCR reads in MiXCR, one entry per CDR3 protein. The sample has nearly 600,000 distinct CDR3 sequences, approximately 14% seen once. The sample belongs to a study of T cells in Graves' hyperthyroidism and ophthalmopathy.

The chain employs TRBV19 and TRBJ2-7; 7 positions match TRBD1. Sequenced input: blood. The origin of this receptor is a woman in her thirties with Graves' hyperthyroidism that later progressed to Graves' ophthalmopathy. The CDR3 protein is CASSGTVLSYEQYF. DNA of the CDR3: TGTGCCAGTAGTGGGACAGTCCTCTCCTACGAGCAGTACTTC.